This T cell receptor (beta chain) stems from a study of cytomegalovirus exposure and HLA in healthy donors. In the PCR, 60 Vbeta and 13 Jbeta primers were used. Libraries were prepared by immunoSEQ multiplex PCR; TCRdb keeps only in-frame clonotypes and omits some of them. The repertoire holds roughly 160,000 clones, with about four fifths as singletons. Germline V lookup: CDR1 MGHRA, CDR2 YSYEKL. The length of the CDR3 is 17 residues. Trimming took 0 bases from V and 5 from J; bases not matched to a gene: 9. The V call is TRBV4-1, the J call TRBJ2-5, with 10 bases aligning to TRBD2. Sequenced material: PBMCs. This receptor was obtained from a man in his fifties in good health and CMV-seropositive. The CDR3 DNA follows: TGCGCCAGCAGCCAAGATTGGCCTAGCGGGAGCGGTGAGACCCAGTACTTC. Amino acid sequence: CASSQDWPSGSGETQYF.